This T cell receptor beta chain was obtained from a study of regulatory T cells in long-lasting Graves disease. Study-wide points: Rather than thyroid tissue, only peripheral blood underwent study. Persistent disease favored TRBV28, TRBJ1-2 and TRBJ2-5.

The sample's time point: persistent/refractory GD, antithyroid drugs over 5 years with positive TRAb. RNA from PBMCs was the source of the TCR library. As for this clonotype: The antigen is unknown.

The TCR beta library used iRepertoire HTBI primers with Arm-PCR amplification of CDR3. TCRdb re-called the multiplex PCR reads through MiXCR, storing one row per CDR3 protein. The sample lists around 340,000 distinct CDR3 sequences, around 20% occurring once. The CDR3 has 19 residues. Trimming pared 2 bases from V and 6 bases from J, leaving 28 bases between. Germline V gene lookup returns CDR1 SGHVS and CDR2 FQNEAQ. V usage is TRBV7-8 and J usage is TRBJ1-2; tentative D call: TRBD1 (6 bases). The source was peripheral blood mononuclear cells (PBMCs), collected when the disease was refractory, from a patient treated with antithyroid drugs. This receptor was taken from a female donor with Graves disease. The CDR3 DNA reads TGTGCCAGCAGCTTACGGGAGCAGGGGCGGGCGGGGGGCGTCAATGGCTACACCTTC. It translates to CASSLREQGRAGGVNGYTF. The variable domain in full, with the rest retrieved from reference TRBV7-8 and TRBJ1-2, is GAGVSQSPRYKVAKRGQDVALRCDPISGHVSLFWYQQALGQGPEFLTYFQNEAQLDKSGLPSDRFFAERPEGSVSTLKIQRTQQEDSAVYLCASSLREQGRAGGVNGYTFGSGTRLTVV.